This T cell receptor (beta chain) was identified during a study of blood T cell repertoires in COVID-19. This CDR3 has 14 amino acids. Trimming took off 1 base at V and 6 bases at J, with 7 bases between the two ends. Germline lookup yields CDR1 LGHDT and CDR2 YNNKEL (reference sequence). Cohorts were determined from participant-reported clinical history. The recovered donors of Cohort 3 showed two negative PCRs, clearance, or symptom resolution. Original methodology: Nucleated cell counts were estimated from reference gene primer amplification. Generated by immunoSEQ multiplex PCR, the TCRdb table keeps only in-frame clones and is missing some. D and trimming come from the DNA, and the V and J calls and clone size come from that table. The repertoire holds 200,000 to 250,000 clones, with more than 80% as singletons. On this clone: Other nucleotide sequences from this sample produce the same CDR3.

The clonotype originates from a man in his sixties who had recovered from COVID-19. The specimen was PBMCs or T cells enriched from blood (not recorded which). The chain links TRBV3-1 (or the pseudogene TRBV3-2) to TRBJ1-6; D unclear. CDR3 in amino acids: CASSQGRSNSPLHF. CDR3 in DNA: TGTGCCAGCAGCCAAGGTCGGTCTAATTCACCCCTCCACTTT.